The rows below give T cell receptor beta chains drawn from one sample of a study of Ad26.COV2.S vaccination and SARS-CoV-2 variants. Repertoires were generated with immunoSEQ multiplex PCR, while TCRdb's copy carries only in-frame clones and drops some. Of 250,000 or so clones detected, approximately 90% appear once; the ten largest clones hold less than 3%. The specimen comprised peripheral blood, sampled in a trial of Ad26.COV2.S vaccine versus placebo. The receptors here all came from a person aged 18-65 years who received the Ad26.COV2.S COVID-19 vaccine or a placebo. The CDR3 runs from the conserved cysteine through the conserved F or W. The order of the fields is D gene, J gene, clone size, V gene, CDR3 protein, CDR3 DNA. D genes are given only for firm matches. A clone size is listed for some rows: how often the clone was seen (once, few, many), or a class if it is expanded.

>TRBD1|TRBJ2-5|-|TRBV7-2
CASSTRQGARQETQYF
TGTGCCAGCAGCACCCGACAGGGGGCCCGCCAAGAGACCCAGTACTTC
>-|TRBJ1-5|few|TRBV6-2/TRBV6-3
CASSALQGSYQPQHF
TGTGCCAGCAGTGCCTTACAGGGATCATACCAGCCCCAGCATTTT
>-|TRBJ2-7|-|TRBV12-3/TRBV12-4
CASSSTLREQYF
TGTGCCAGCAGTTCAACCTTGCGCGAGCAGTACTTC
>-|TRBJ2-2|-|TRBV9
CASSVDTGELFF
TGTGCCAGCAGCGTGGACACCGGGGAGCTGTTTTTT
>TRBD2|TRBJ2-5|-|TRBV4-2
CASSQVASGSLQETQYF
TGTGCCAGCAGCCAAGTGGCTAGCGGGAGCTTACAAGAGACCCAGTACTTC
>TRBD2|TRBJ2-7|-|TRBV10-3
CAIREGSGATTYEQYF
TGTGCCATCAGAGAGGGTAGCGGGGCTACAACCTACGAGCAGTACTTC
>-|TRBJ2-3|-|TRBV7-2
CASSLAPRRRADTQYF
TGTGCCAGCAGCTTAGCGCCTCGGAGGAGGGCAGATACGCAGTATTTT
>TRBD2|TRBJ2-1|-|TRBV7-6
CASSSLTSGTYNEQFF
TGTGCCAGCAGCTCTCTGACTAGCGGGACCTACAATGAGCAGTTCTTC
>TRBD1|TRBJ2-1|-|TRBV6-5
CASSRDRGYNEQFF
TGTGCCAGCTCTCGGGACAGGGGTTACAATGAGCAGTTCTTC
>TRBD1|TRBJ1-5|-|TRBV28
CASSRRTGEGQPQHF
TGTGCCAGCAGTCGCCGGACAGGGGAAGGTCAGCCCCAGCATTTT
>TRBD1|TRBJ2-3|-|TRBV5-1
CASSSGQGRGTDTQYF
TGCGCCAGCAGCTCCGGACAGGGGAGGGGCACAGATACGCAGTATTTT
>TRBD1|TRBJ1-2|-|TRBV19
CASSIERTGQGGYGYTF
TGTGCCAGTAGTATAGAGAGGACAGGGCAAGGGGGCTATGGCTACACCTTC
>TRBD1|TRBJ2-2|-|TRBV24-1
CATSPLGTGAAGELFF
TGTGCCACCAGTCCCCTCGGGACAGGGGCCGCCGGGGAGCTGTTTTTT
>-|TRBJ1-1|-|TRBV27
CASSLGTGMKAFF
TGTGCCAGCAGTTTAGGGACGGGGATGAAAGCTTTCTTT
>TRBD2|TRBJ2-2|-|TRBV29-1
CSGTSGGNTGELFF
TGCAGCGGGACTAGCGGGGGGAACACCGGGGAGCTGTTTTTT
>-|TRBJ1-2|once|TRBV5-4
CASSLRQAQKNYGYTF
TGTGCCAGCAGTCTACGACAGGCGCAGAAAAACTATGGCTACACCTTC
>TRBD1|TRBJ1-3|-|TRBV7-2
CASSLMAGGVGNTIYF
TGTGCCAGCAGCTTAATGGCAGGGGGCGTTGGAAACACCATATATTTT
>-|TRBJ2-1|-|TRBV5-4
CASSLERTYDEQFF
TGTGCCAGCAGCTTGGAGCGGACTTACGATGAGCAGTTCTTC
>-|TRBJ2-2|many|TRBV4-1
CASSGVGFFNTGELFF
TGCGCCAGCAGCGGCGTCGGCTTTTTCAACACCGGGGAGCTGTTTTTT
>TRBD1|TRBJ2-7|-|TRBV27
CASSPNTGTAFSYEQYF
TGTGCCAGCAGCCCTAATACCGGGACAGCGTTCTCCTACGAGCAGTACTTC
>-|TRBJ2-2|few|TRBV9
CASSDRETNTGELFF
TGTGCCAGCAGCGACAGGGAAACGAACACCGGGGAGCTGTTTTTT
>TRBD1|TRBJ2-2|-|TRBV7-2
CASSPSTGLLAGELFF
TGTGCCAGCAGCCCCTCGACAGGGCTCTTGGCCGGGGAGCTGTTTTTT
>-|TRBJ1-1|few|TRBV9
CASSFKDTTEAFF
TGTGCCAGCAGCTTCAAGGACACGACTGAAGCTTTCTTT
>-|TRBJ2-1|-|TRBV6-6
CASSRRTLGDSRGNEQFF
TGTGCCAGCAGTCGCAGAACTTTGGGGGACTCCCGGGGGAATGAGCAGTTCTTC
>-|TRBJ1-1|-|TRBV7-3
CASSFGLGLPNTEAFF
TGTGCCAGCAGCTTTGGACTGGGACTGCCGAACACTGAAGCTTTCTTT
>TRBD1|TRBJ1-1|-|TRBV4-3
CASSPRGHGTEAFF
TGCGCCAGCAGCCCAAGGGGGCACGGCACTGAAGCTTTCTTT
>TRBD1|TRBJ1-6|-|TRBV19
CASSPGQESSYNSPLHF
TGTGCCAGTAGTCCGGGACAGGAGAGCTCCTATAATTCACCCCTCCACTTT
>TRBD1|TRBJ1-6|-|TRBV5-1
CASSLGQGPNSPLHF
TGCGCCAGCAGCTTGGGACAGGGTCCAAATTCACCCCTCCACTTT
>TRBD1|TRBJ2-5|-|TRBV7-9
CAEDRVRAETQYF
TGTGCCGAGGACAGGGTGAGGGCGGAGACCCAGTACTTC
>TRBD1|TRBJ1-5|-|TRBV3-1/TRBV3-2
CASSQDINRGNQPQHF
TGTGCCAGCAGCCAAGATATTAACAGGGGAAATCAGCCCCAGCATTTT
>-|TRBJ2-3|once|TRBV10-3
CATGQQGGNTQYF
TGTGCCACCGGCCAGCAGGGTGGAAATACGCAGTATTTT
>-|TRBJ1-3|-|TRBV19
CASSTDKRGNTIYF
TGTGCCAGTAGTACCGACAAGCGCGGAAACACCATATATTTT
>-|TRBJ1-2|-|TRBV12-3/TRBV12-4
CASSPGLYGYTF
TGTGCCAGCAGTCCGGGGCTCTACGGCTACACCTTC
>TRBD1|TRBJ2-7|-|TRBV4-1
CASSPRAGTGFEQYF
TGCGCCAGCAGCCCGCGAGCCGGGACAGGGTTCGAGCAGTACTTC
>-|TRBJ2-7|-|TRBV3-1/TRBV3-2
CASSQNVGGLFSYEQYF
TGTGCCAGCAGCCAAAATGTAGGGGGTCTCTTCTCCTACGAGCAGTACTTC
>-|TRBJ1-4|-|TRBV5-1
CASSFEPDEKLFF
TGCGCCAGCAGCTTTGAACCGGACGAAAAACTGTTTTTT
>-|TRBJ2-2|-|TRBV7-9
CASSLGGRGELFF
TGTGCCAGCAGCTTAGGCGGCCGCGGGGAGCTGTTTTTT
>-|TRBJ1-3|-|TRBV4-1
CASSQPGRLSGNTIYF
TGCGCCAGCAGCCAACCCGGACGGCTCTCTGGAAACACCATATATTTT
>-|TRBJ2-1|-|TRBV27
CASGGYNEQFF
TGTGCCAGCGGGGGCTACAATGAGCAGTTCTTC
>TRBD2|TRBJ2-5|-|TRBV7-2
CASSRRTSGLQETQYF
TGTGCCAGCAGCCGTCGGACTAGCGGGCTTCAAGAGACCCAGTACTTC
>TRBD1|TRBJ1-2|-|TRBV5-5
CASSYDRVSYGYTF
TGTGCCAGCAGCTACGACAGGGTCTCCTATGGCTACACCTTC
>-|TRBJ1-2|-|TRBV4-3
CASSQGFGIGYTF
TGCGCCAGCAGCCAAGGGTTTGGAATCGGCTACACCTTC
>-|TRBJ2-5|-|TRBV20-1
CSASSGEVYQETQYF
TGCAGTGCTAGTTCCGGGGAGGTCTACCAAGAGACCCAGTACTTC
>TRBD1|TRBJ2-2|-|TRBV7-9
CASTPYRDRVAGELFF
TGTGCCAGCACCCCATACCGGGACAGGGTCGCCGGGGAGCTGTTTTTT
>-|TRBJ2-3|-|TRBV9
CATTDTQYF
TGTGCCACCACAGATACGCAGTATTTT
>-|TRBJ2-3|once|TRBV11-1
CASSLGDSYTNTQYF
TGTGCCAGCAGCCTCGGGGACTCGTACACAAATACGCAGTATTTT
>TRBD2|TRBJ2-4|-|TRBV18
CASSLAGDPLAKNIQYF
TGTGCCAGCTCCCTAGCGGGGGACCCTCTAGCCAAAAACATTCAGTACTTC
>-|TRBJ2-2|-|TRBV2
CASGGSANTGELFF
TGTGCCAGCGGCGGCAGCGCGAACACCGGGGAGCTGTTTTTT
>TRBD2|TRBJ2-5|few|TRBV5-4
CASSLTGGTQETQYF
TGTGCCAGCAGCTTGACGGGAGGGACCCAAGAGACCCAGTACTTC
>-|TRBJ2-1|-|TRBV14
CASSLNGGGEQFF
TGTGCCAGCAGCCTCAACGGGGGCGGTGAGCAGTTCTTC
>-|TRBJ2-3|-|TRBV19
CASSIGGPDTQYF
TGTGCCAGTAGTATCGGAGGGCCGGATACGCAGTATTTT